The text below deals with one T cell receptor beta chain. Its target is not known. Some clones are missing from TCRdb's copy, which holds only in-frame ones; the method was immunoSEQ multiplex PCR. The repertoire holds approximately 24,000 clones, around four fifths seen once, with over 10% in the top ten. The record originates from a study of CD4 T cells in relation to SARS-CoV-2 and coronaviruses. Before the COVID-19 pandemic, during about 2010-2018, CD4+ T cells were taken from unexposed donors. After ten to eleven days of culture, CD4+ T cells were isolated. Sequenced input: CD4+ T cells from PBMCs, cultured in vitro. The origin of this receptor is a human donor in good health.

CDR3 residues: CASSPTAQTGNTIYF. The CDR3 bases are TGTGCCAGCTCACCGACCGCACAGACTGGAAACACCATATATTTT. The rearrangement uses TRBV18 and TRBJ1-3; D is unclear. V lost 3 bases and J 2 bases, leaving 11 bases between the germline ends. The CDR3 length is 15 residues. Germline V CDR1 and CDR2: KGHSH, LQKENI.